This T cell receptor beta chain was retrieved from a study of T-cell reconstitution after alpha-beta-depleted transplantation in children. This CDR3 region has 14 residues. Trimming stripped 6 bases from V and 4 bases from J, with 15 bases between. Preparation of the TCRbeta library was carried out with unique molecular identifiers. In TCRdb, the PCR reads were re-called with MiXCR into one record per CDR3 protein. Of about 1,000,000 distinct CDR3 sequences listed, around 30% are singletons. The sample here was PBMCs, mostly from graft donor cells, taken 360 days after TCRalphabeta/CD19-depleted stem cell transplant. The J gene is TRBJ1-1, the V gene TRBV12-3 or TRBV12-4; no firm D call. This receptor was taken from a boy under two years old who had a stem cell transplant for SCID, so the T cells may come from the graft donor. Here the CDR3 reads CASSPGSLRTEAFF. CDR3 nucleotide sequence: TGTGCCAGCAGCCCGGGGTCTTTGCGCACTGAAGCTTTCTTT.